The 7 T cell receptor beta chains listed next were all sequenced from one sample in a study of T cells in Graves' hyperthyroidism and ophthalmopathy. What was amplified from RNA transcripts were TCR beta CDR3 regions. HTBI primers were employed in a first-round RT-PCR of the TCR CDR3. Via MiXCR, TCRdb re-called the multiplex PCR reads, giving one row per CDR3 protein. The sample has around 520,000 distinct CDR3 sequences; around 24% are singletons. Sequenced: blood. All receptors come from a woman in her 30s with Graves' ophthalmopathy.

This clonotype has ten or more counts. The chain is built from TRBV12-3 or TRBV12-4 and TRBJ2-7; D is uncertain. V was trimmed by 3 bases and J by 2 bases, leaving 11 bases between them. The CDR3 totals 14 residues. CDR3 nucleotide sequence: TGTGCCAGCAGTTTTTCTGGGATCCCCTACGAGCAGTACTTC. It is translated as CASSFSGIPYEQYF.

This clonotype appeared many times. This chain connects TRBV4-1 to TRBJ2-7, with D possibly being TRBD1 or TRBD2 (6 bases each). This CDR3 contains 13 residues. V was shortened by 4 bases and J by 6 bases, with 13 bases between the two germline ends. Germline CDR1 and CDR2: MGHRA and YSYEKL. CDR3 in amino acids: CASSRVRGLEQYF. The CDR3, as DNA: TGCGCCAGCAGCCGAGTCCGGGGGCTCGAGCAGTACTTC.

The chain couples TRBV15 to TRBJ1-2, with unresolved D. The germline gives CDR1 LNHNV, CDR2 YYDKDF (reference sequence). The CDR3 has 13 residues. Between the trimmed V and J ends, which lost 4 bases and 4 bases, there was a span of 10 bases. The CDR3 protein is CATSMGQGYGYTF. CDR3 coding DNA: TGTGCCACCAGCATGGGTCAAGGCTATGGCTACACCTTC.

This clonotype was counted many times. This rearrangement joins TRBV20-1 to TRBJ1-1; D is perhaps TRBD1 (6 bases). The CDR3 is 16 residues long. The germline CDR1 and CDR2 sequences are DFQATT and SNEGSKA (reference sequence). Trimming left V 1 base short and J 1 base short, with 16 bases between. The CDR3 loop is CSARGLGGWKNTEAFF. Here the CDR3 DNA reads TGCAGTGCTAGAGGTCTTGGGGGCTGGAAGAACACTGAAGCTTTCTTT.

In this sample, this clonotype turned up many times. The DNA of the CDR3 is TGCAGCGCTGGGGGAATGAACACTGAAGCTTTCTTT. It translates to CSAGGMNTEAFF. The V call is TRBV29-1, the J call TRBJ1-1; TRBD1 might be the D (5 bases). V was shortened by 7 bases and J by 0 bases, with 9 bases between the two germline ends. CDR3 length: 12 residues. Germline CDR1 SQVTM, CDR2 ANQGSEA.

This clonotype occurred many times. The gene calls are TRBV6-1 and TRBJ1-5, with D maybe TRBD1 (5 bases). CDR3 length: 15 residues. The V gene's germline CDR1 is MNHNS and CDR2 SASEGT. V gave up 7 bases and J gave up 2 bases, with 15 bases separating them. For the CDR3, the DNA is TGTGCCAGCAACACCGGGGGGTACGGCAATCAGCCCCAGCATTTT. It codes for CASNTGGYGNQPQHF.

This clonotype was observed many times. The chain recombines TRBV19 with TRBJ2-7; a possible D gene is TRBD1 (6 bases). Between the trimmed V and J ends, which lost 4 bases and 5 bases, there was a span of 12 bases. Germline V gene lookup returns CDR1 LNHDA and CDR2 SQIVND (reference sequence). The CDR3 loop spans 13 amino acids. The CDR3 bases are TGTGCCAGTAGTAGGACAGTCGCAGACGAGCAGTACTTC. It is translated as CASSRTVADEQYF.